This T cell receptor (beta chain) was profiled in a study of cytomegalovirus exposure and HLA in healthy donors (dated by TCRdb to between 2016 and 2019). In terms of the full investigation: In an earlier analysis of under 750 of the donors, 276 Gb of sequence data and 117 million unique TCR beta sequences from about 179 million T cells were reported. An early release that covered around 590 HLA-typed donors contained about 290 gigabases of sequencing data and approximately 85 million unique TCR sequences. Among the roughly 400 genotyped donors, approximately 82% belonged to the genetic ancestry cluster associated with self-reported Caucasian donors. The study aimed to test whether signatures of past pathogen exposure could be identified by cataloging public T cell receptors. The T cell repertoires of around 730 subjects were profiled by immunosequencing and related to cytomegalovirus serostatus. A separate validation cohort of 100 to 150 different subjects was used in addition to the 666-subject first cohort. To predict cytomegalovirus infection status, the study brought together high-throughput TCR immunosequencing, statistical association of individual TCRs with disease status, and machine learning. In a later analysis, previously published TCR beta repertoires from about 670 donors were re-analyzed and high-resolution HLA genotyping was added so that TCR occurrence patterns could be studied. The later analysis used no new phenotypic data to find candidate immune exposures, relying instead on TCR beta sequences and their occurrence across donors. An earlier analysis of about 620 of the donors applied high-throughput TCR beta sequencing to assess whether each TCR beta V gene segment acted as functional or pseudogenic. Alongside the repertoire data, information on donor age, sex, ethnicity and CMV serostatus was compiled. In a later genetic analysis, genome-wide SNP genotypes for about three fifths of the 666 donors were used, and that subset was treated as a discovery cohort. Every repertoire in the discovery cohort had been generated on one and the same sequencing platform. Class I and class II HLA loci were covered by the typing at four-digit resolution. Typing coverage differed by locus: A, B, C, DRB1 and DQB1 were typed in roughly 620-630 donors, DQA1 in about 500, DPA1 in around 600, and DPB1 in around 440. Several DR-DQ haplotypes were treated as single units for association and clustering because of strong linkage in the cohort. Among some 400 genotyped donors of the cohort, an average of roughly 240,000 unique TCR beta nucleotide sequences were sequenced per donor, roughly 20% of them non-productive. Overall study outcomes, separate from this receptor: This cohort had only TCR beta chains sequenced, and the lack of alpha or paired-chain data limited which features could be detected. In a later analysis, TCR association rates were found to vary across HLA loci, with the most associated TCRs seen for DRB1 alleles and the fewest for HLA-C alleles. A later analysis found that HLA-associated TCR beta chains were more clonally expanded and had lower generation probabilities than equally common non-associated chains. A later genetic analysis reported fewer N-insertions in productive TCRs among donors in an Asian-associated ancestry cluster than the approximately 700-donor mean. Linkage disequilibrium might explain the correlated functional status among segregating V segments, but an unknown experimental factor could not be excluded. According to the authors, the approach could potentially be generalized to other disease states and immunological phenotypes. The earlier analysis of approximately 540 of the donors excluded fewer than 20 rarely observed V segments, including chromosome 9 orphons, because counts were too low. Broadly in line with IMGT annotations, most TCR beta V segments showed up in productive rearrangements about 87% or about 30% of the time in an earlier analysis of under 700 of the donors. For the cohort, immune exposure information was limited to CMV serostatus. The sequencing pipeline was judged likely to have produced a cluster of highly shared sequence variants as a technical artifact. The study gave a list of over 150 TCR beta chains associated with cytomegalovirus. According to a later analysis, most CMV-associated TCR beta chains appeared to be HLA-restricted, and the HLA associations seemed to be driven largely by CMV exposure. Cytomegalovirus status was reported to be diagnosed by the classifier with high specificity and sensitivity in both the original and validation cohorts. While some public TCRs were present in many individuals, most TCR sequences turned up only very rarely across donors. A later analysis associated 15,000 or so TCR beta sequences with specific HLA alleles at a false discovery rate of 0.05. V-gene and J-gene trimming of TCR beta chains was associated with a missense DCLRE1C variant in a later genetic analysis, and the association was replicated in an independent cohort. In vitro tests confirmed that three of the cytomegalovirus-associated TCR beta chains recognize cytomegalovirus antigens. The presence/absence analyses assumed that sequencing depth was roughly uniform across donors, and that assumption may not be true. According to a later analysis, parvovirus B19, influenza, CMV and Epstein-Barr virus appeared linked to several top co-occurrence clusters. When HLA alleles, especially DR and DQ, strongly co-occurred, TCR associations were difficult to assign to individual alleles. A further reported finding was that TCR beta sequences accurately predicted the HLA-A and HLA-B alleles for most subjects in the first cohort. Because HLA typing was unavailable for some donors at each locus, only the typed subset was used in association tests.

Libraries came from the immunoSEQ multiplex PCR assay. The multiplex PCR relied on a mix of 60 forward primers for TCR Vbeta segments and 13 reverse primers for TCR Jbeta segments. The CDR3 region of rearranged TCR beta genes was amplified from genomic DNA with a multiplex PCR assay. On the Illumina HiSeq System, the amplified TCR beta libraries were sequenced as 87-base-pair reads. Processing in the source paper ran as follows. A later analysis tallied roughly 80 million unique TCR beta chains across the 666 repertoires, and around 9.9 million of those chains were shared by two or more donors. Raw reads were error-corrected and collapsed into unique sequences by a nearest-neighbor algorithm in which closely related sequences were merged to remove PCR and sequencing errors. V, D and J gene segments were assigned by aligning CDR3 sequences to IMGT reference sequences. For a sequence to be retained, a match of at least six nucleotides to both a V gene segment and a J gene segment was required. A rearrangement was called productive if the CDR3 had no stop codons and remained in frame with V and J, and every other rearrangement was called non-productive. CDR3 was defined by IMGT convention, running from the second conserved V-encoded cysteine to the conserved J-encoded phenylalanine. The earlier analysis of about 560 of the donors excluded any sequence lacking an unambiguous match to a single V gene segment. An earlier analysis of 587 of the donors classified V segments as functional when productive rearrangements were above 56.7% and as segregating when the standard deviation between donors was above 5%. A statistical classification framework was built for diagnosing cytomegalovirus status from the catalog of TCR beta chain sequences. A later analysis assigned V and J genes by comparing TCR nucleotide sequences with IMGT/GENE-DB human TR gene sequences. In a later analysis, CDR3 sequences and most-parsimonious VDJ recombination scenarios were assigned using the TCRdist pipeline. In a later analysis, each TCR beta chain was defined by its CDR3 amino acid sequence together with its V-gene family, and reads without a unique V-gene family were excluded. To address suspected cross-contamination and a sequencing artifact, a later analysis removed a few hundred highly shared, low-generation-probability nucleotide sequences. For each public chain, a later analysis derived a clonal expansion index from normalized ranks of inferred template counts within each repertoire. Generation probabilities in a later analysis came from a VDJ recombination model fitted to out-of-frame rearrangements, and those results were checked against IGoR. Hypergeometric tests were used in a later analysis to score TCR-TCR, TCR-HLA and TCR-CMV co-occurrence, with a repertoire-size bias correction applied to the TCR pairs. A later analysis estimated false discovery rates by permuting HLA or CMV assignments 20 times. In a later analysis, co-occurring TCRs were grouped using DBSCAN, and TCRdist sequence similarity was added for clustering within HLA-allele-positive subsets. Repertoires with fewer than 30,000 or more than 120,000 public chains were left out of co-occurrence clustering, as were a handful of repertoires with anomalous nucleotide sharing. TCRdb provides this immuneACCESS table in a form limited to in-frame rearrangements. Some clones are lacking; in checked studies, under half of them reflect an unresolved V gene, and why the rest are absent is not known. V and J calls and clone size are copied from that table; D and trimming were computed from the DNA. The sample records approximately 210,000 clones, about 77% of which are singletons. The top ten clonotypes cover around 2.2% of the sample.

Concerning this clone: Its antigen has not been determined. No per-base quality is available; no much larger clone lies one base away.

The cohort comprised some 680 healthy bone marrow donors. At the time of sampling, every cohort member was nominally healthy, though immune exposures that went unrecorded were likely present. The donor was CMV seropositive and belonged to the group of 250 to 300 seropositive cohort members. Every donor gave a peripheral blood sample, and the peripheral blood mononuclear cells from that sample were used for TCR beta sequencing. Genomic DNA was extracted from the blood cell samples with the Qiagen DNeasy Blood Extraction Kit. The sequencing sample was made of PBMCs. The receptor was isolated from a woman in her twenties or thirties in good health and CMV-seropositive.

The nucleotides read TGTGCCAGCAGTCTCTTGGGGGGTTCTGGAAACACCATATATTTT. It translates as CASSLLGGSGNTIYF. The chain employs TRBV7-9 and TRBJ1-3; D gene: possibly TRBD1, on 5 matching bases. Trimming takes 6 bases from V and 1 base from J, and the germline ends sit 13 bases apart. The CDR3 contains 15 residues, cysteine and phenylalanine counted. CDR3 DNA is the only sequence kept; it has 45 bases, read in frame from the first base. Via the germline V gene (reference sequence), CDR1 is SEHNR and CDR2 FQNEAQ.